This entry lists 11 T cell receptor beta chains sequenced from one sample in a study of blood T cell repertoires in COVID-19. Clones were read by immunoSEQ multiplex PCR, and TCRdb kept only the in-frame ones, dropping some. Among 400,000 to 550,000 clones listed, 85% to 90% were seen once. The specimen was peripheral blood. These receptors all come from a woman in her 30s with acute or convalescent COVID-19.

This clone was detected a few times. CDR3 nucleotides: TGCGCCAGCAGCCAAGATCCAGCGCACCTCGAGCAGTACTTC. As protein: CASSQDPAHLEQYF. The genes are TRBV4-1 and TRBJ2-7; D is uncertain. Germline V lookup: CDR1 MGHRA, CDR2 YSYEKL. The CDR3 is 14 residues long. V was pared by 0 bases and J by 6 bases, with 12 bases between.

Comment on this clone: Within the sample, other DNA sequences also encode this same CDR3. The chain is built from TRBV19 and TRBJ1-3; 8 bases agree with TRBD1. Trimming took 10 bases from V and 2 from J; bases not matched to a gene: 7. This CDR3 comprises 14 residues. CDR1 LNHDA and CDR2 SQIVND come from the germline V gene (reference sequence). CDR3 nucleotide sequence: TGTGCCACCCGACAGGGGAAGACTGGAAACACCATATATTTT. Its protein is CATRQGKTGNTIYF.

The chain links TRBV6-5 to TRBJ1-2; D might be TRBD1 (6 bases). The ends were cut back, 5 bases at V and 7 bases at J, with 11 bases in the middle. CDR3 length equals 12 residues. Looked up from germline, CDR1 is MNHEY and CDR2 is SVGAGI. CDR3 region: CASSPTGTGYTF. CDR3 in DNA: TGTGCCAGCAGTCCTACAGGGACTGGCTACACCTTC.

The rearrangement uses TRBV28 and TRBJ1-4; 7 positions agree with TRBD1. The germline CDR1 and CDR2 sequences are MDHEN and SYDVKM. The CDR3 has 15 residues. The junction had 8 bases not matched to a gene; V was cut back by 7 bases and J by 3 bases. The CDR3 sequence: CASISSGQANEKLFF. CDR3 nucleotides: TGTGCCAGCATATCAAGTGGACAGGCTAATGAAAAACTGTTTTTT.

The chain employs TRBV25-1 and TRBJ2-5; D not certain. The germline V gene has CDR1 MGHDK and CDR2 SYGVNS. The V end was cut by 6 bases, the J end by 5 bases, with 13 bases between. This CDR3 region has 13 residues. The CDR3 coding sequence is TGTGCCAGCAGAGACACCAATGAGGAGACCCAGTACTTC. This codes for CASRDTNEETQYF.

CDR3 protein: CASSKTPGQNSGNTIYF. The CDR3 DNA is TGCGCCAGCAGCAAAACCCCGGGACAGAACTCTGGAAACACCATATATTTT. This chain joins TRBV5-1 and TRBJ1-3, with 7 bases aligning to TRBD1. CDR1 and CDR2 (germline): SGHRS, YFSETQ. CDR3 length equals 17 residues. V lost 4 bases and J lost 0; bases outside the gene matches: 10.

There are a few counts of this clone. The CDR3, as DNA: TGTGCCAGCAGTGAAGGGACTAGCCTCTGGGGGTATTTT. Its translation is CASSEGTSLWGYF. The V and J genes are TRBV2 and TRBJ2-3, with 8 bases identical to TRBD2. V gave up 1 base and J gave up 14 bases; unmatched junction bases: 8. This CDR3 region has 13 residues. Germline V gives CDR1 SNHLY, CDR2 FYNNEI.

The chain recombines TRBV27 with TRBJ2-7, with 12 bases that match TRBD1. The V and J ends lost 3 bases and 7 bases, in that order; junction bases with no gene match: 10. CDR1 and CDR2 from the germline V gene are MNHEY and SMNVEV (reference sequence). The CDR3 extends over 16 amino acids. The CDR3 nucleotides are TGTGCCAGCAGTTTGGATTCGGGGACAGGGGGCGCGGAGCAGTACTTC. Protein: CASSLDSGTGGAEQYF.

This chain joins TRBV2 and TRBJ2-4; D possibly corresponds to TRBD1 (6 bases). The CDR3 spans 16 residues. Germline CDR1 and CDR2: SNHLY and FYNNEI. V was pared by 6 bases and J by 0 bases, with 15 bases between. CDR3 in DNA: TGTGCCAGCAGCCCAGGACAGTCACTAGCCAAAAACATTCAGTACTTC. Amino acids: CASSPGQSLAKNIQYF.

V gene TRBV6-5 combines with J gene TRBJ2-3; TRBD2 matches 7 bases. CDR3 length: 13 residues. CDR1 and CDR2 (germline): MNHEY, SVGAGI. The trim removed 5 bases at V and 1 base at J, leaving 0 bases unmatched. CDR3: CASSRGGTDTQYF. The CDR3 region has the DNA TGTGCCAGCAGTCGGGGGGGCACAGATACGCAGTATTTT.

The V call is TRBV4-2, the J call TRBJ2-3; possibly TRBD2 for D (7 bases). Between the trimmed V and J ends, which lost 1 base and 6 bases, there was a span of 26 bases. Germline V gene sequence: CDR1 LGHNA, CDR2 YNFKEQ. The CDR3 extends over 19 amino acids. The CDR3 region is CASSQVTGTGGPLPDTQYF. CDR3 DNA sequence: TGTGCCAGCAGCCAAGTTACGGGAACGGGGGGCCCTCTACCGGATACGCAGTATTTT.